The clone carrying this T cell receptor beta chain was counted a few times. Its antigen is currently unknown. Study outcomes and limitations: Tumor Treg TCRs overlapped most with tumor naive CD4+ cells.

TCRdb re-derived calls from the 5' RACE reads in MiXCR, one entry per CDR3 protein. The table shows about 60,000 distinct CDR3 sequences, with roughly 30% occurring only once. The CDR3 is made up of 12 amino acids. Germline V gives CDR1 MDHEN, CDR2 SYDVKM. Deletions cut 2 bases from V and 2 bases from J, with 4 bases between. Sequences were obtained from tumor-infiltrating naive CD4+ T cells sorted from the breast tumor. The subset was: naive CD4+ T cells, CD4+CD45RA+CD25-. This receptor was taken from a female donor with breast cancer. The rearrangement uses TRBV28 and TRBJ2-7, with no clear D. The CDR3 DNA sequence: TGTGCCAGCAGTTTACAGGCCTACGAGCAGTACTTC. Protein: CASSLQAYEQYF.